The T cell receptor (beta chain) described here comes from a study of blood T cell repertoires in COVID-19 (TCRdb year 2020). For context, the study as a whole: The collaborator samples originated in the United States, Italy and Spain and spanned the acute and convalescent phases of COVID-19. Where available, HLA class I and class II types were obtained from metadata supplied by the sample provider rather than from assay-based typing. Subjects who had been exposed to COVID-19, were actively infected with it, or had recovered from it provided the deeply sampled blood TCRbeta repertoires that made up the dataset. The prospective study material was composed of cDNA or gDNA derived from T cells, B-cell-depleted T cells, or PBMCs. The repertoires were released in a freely available public database intended as a resource for research on the immune response to SARS-CoV-2. A de-identified subject ID, COVID-19 status, age in years and sex were almost always included in the sample metadata. The samples were drawn from the first 160 participants of the ongoing ImmuneRACE study and from 1,254 subjects provided by 6 global collaborators.

The study at large found these results: How much clinical and demographic metadata was included differed by source and by participant, and the metadata was provided uncurated.

The immunoSEQ Assay, a bias-controlled multiplex PCR, was used to amplify TCRbeta CDR3 regions from genomic DNA. The authors' pipeline ran thus. Within the assay, amplification of reference gene primers was used to estimate how many nucleated cells each sample contained. To quantify the absolute abundance of each unique TCRbeta CDR3 rearrangement, sequence reads were collapsed and filtered. For each sample, productive Simpson clonality was calculated as the square root of Simpson's diversity index across productive rearrangements. The clones in this table, taken by TCRdb from immuneACCESS, are in-frame only. Not every clone is retained; where verified, under half of the shortfall comes from an unresolved V gene, and the cause of the rest is unknown. V and J calls and clone size come straight from that table; D and trimming were deduced from the DNA. This sample holds about 120,000 clones; 80% to 90% were observed only once. Of the sample, more than 2% falls within the top ten clones.

Clipping removes 6 bases from V and 8 bases from J, with 11 as the unmatched junction base count. The CDR3 holds 16 amino acids from the cysteine to the phenylalanine. Of all the DNA, just the CDR3 is kept, 48 bases in frame from base 1. From a lookup of the germline V gene (reference sequence), CDR1 and CDR2 are MNHNY and SVGAGI. As concerns this clone: Its antigen is still unknown. One base away there is no much larger clone; base qualities are not given.

Each collaborating institution followed its own protocols to collect whole blood in K2EDTA tubes. For TCRbeta analysis, collaborators shipped samples as frozen whole blood, isolated PBMCs, or DNA extracted from either of those sample types. The sample consisted of peripheral blood. The source is a woman in her 50s with acute or convalescent COVID-19. The sequence is built from TRBV6-6 and TRBJ1-6, with 9 middle bases fitting TRBD1. The DNA sequence is as follows: TGTGCCAGCAGATCTTCGGGGGGACAGGGTTATTCACCCCTCCACTTT. It encodes CASRSSGGQGYSPLHF.